This T cell receptor beta chain originates from a study of T cell repertoires in cytomegalovirus infection. General study findings and limits: In two of eight donors, the top clonotype was HLA-C-restricted CMV-specific.

CDR3 length: 16 amino acids. The germline gives CDR1 SGHTA, CDR2 FQGNSA. Trimming removed 1 base at V and 0 bases at J, with 13 bases between. This clonotype was seen ten or more times. Its antigen remains unknown. MiXCR, run by TCRdb on the reads, gives a single entry per CDR3 protein. Among around 740,000 distinct CDR3 sequences listed, approximately 34% were seen once. The chain uses TRBV7-2 and TRBJ2-7; the D gene is possibly TRBD1 (6 bases). This clonotype was sampled from a human donor in good health (CMV status not recorded). Some clones in this sample may be carry-over from other donors' samples. The sequencing input was PBMCs. The CDR3 DNA follows: TGTGCCAGCAGCTTAGTTGGGGGCCAAAGCTCCTACGAGCAGTACTTC. As protein: CASSLVGGQSSYEQYF.